Following are 18 T cell receptor beta chains from one sample sequenced in a study of molecular identifiers for immune sequencing clone quantification. TCRdb itself ran the PCR reads through MiXCR, one entry per CDR3 protein. The data show 60,000 to 70,000 distinct CDR3 sequences, about a sixth seen once. The sample was naive CD8+ T cells from blood, with Jurkat cell RNA spiked in. Subset in this sample: FACS-sorted CD8+CD4-CCR7+CD45RA+ naive T cells. These receptors were taken from a human donor in good health. Some libraries in this study had Jurkat cell RNA spiked in.

Notes on this clonotype: It may be a read error: a sequence one base away is much more abundant. The chain is built from TRBV5-1 and TRBJ2-1; 10 nucleotides align to TRBD2. This CDR3 spans 15 amino acids. Per germline, CDR1 SGHRS and CDR2 YFSETQ. In DNA form, the CDR3 reads TGCGCCAGCAGCTTGGCCGGACTAGCGGACAATGAGCAGCTCTTC. This gives the protein CASSLAGLADNEQLF.

This clonotype has at least ten counts. This chain connects TRBV20-1 to TRBJ1-2; possible D gene TRBD1, 5 bases. V was clipped by 5 bases and J by 0 bases, with 10 bases between them. This CDR3 region has 13 residues. Germline lookup yields CDR1 DFQATT and CDR2 SNEGSKA (reference sequence). The DNA for the CDR3 is TGCAGTGCTGGTGACAGATCTAACTATGGCTACACCTTC. Residues: CSAGDRSNYGYTF.

This clonotype has at least ten counts. DNA of the CDR3: TGCGCCAGCAGTCTCCAGGACAGGGCCCCCTACGAGCAGTACTTC. It is translated as CASSLQDRAPYEQYF. The rearrangement uses TRBV4-1 and TRBJ2-7, with 8 positions matching TRBD1. From germline, CDR1 is MGHRA and CDR2 YSYEKL. This CDR3 spans 15 amino acids. The J segment lost 2 bases and the V segment lost 6 bases, leaving 9 bases of the junction unmatched.

This clonotype was counted many times. This chain links TRBV5-1 with TRBJ1-2; 10 bases align to TRBD1. Germline V gene data show CDR1 as SGHRS and CDR2 as YFSETQ. This CDR3 is built from 17 residues. V lost 4 bases and J lost 2; bases outside the gene matches: 11. The CDR3 region has the DNA TGCGCCAGCAGCACGTCCATCGGGACAGGGGTAAACTATGGCTACACCTTC. Residues: CASSTSIGTGVNYGYTF.

This clonotype showed up many times. The chain recombines TRBV4-3 with TRBJ2-7, with 8 bases lining up with TRBD1. Per germline, CDR1 LGHNA and CDR2 YSLEER. Trimming removed 0 bases from V and 4 bases from J; junction bases left unmatched: 2. The CDR3 loop spans 14 amino acids. The CDR3 DNA reads as TGCGCCAGCAGCCAAGACCGGGACAGGTACGAGCAGTACTTC. This codes for CASSQDRDRYEQYF.

In its sample, this clonotype was seen many times. This rearrangement joins TRBV4-1 to TRBJ2-5; 14 positions agree with TRBD2. The germline gives CDR1 MGHRA, CDR2 YSYEKL. CDR3 length equals 17 residues. The V and J ends lost 1 base and 2 bases, in that order; junction bases with no gene match: 3. The CDR3 loop reads CASSQGLAGGAQETQYF. Written as DNA, the CDR3 is TGCGCCAGCAGCCAAGGACTAGCGGGAGGGGCTCAAGAGACCCAGTACTTC.

This sequence joins TRBV12-5 and TRBJ2-1, with 8 bases that match TRBD2. CDR1 is LGHNT and CDR2 is FRNRAP in the germline V gene. With V trimmed by 7 bases and J by 8 bases, 16 bases remained unmatched. CDR3 length: 16 residues. The CDR3 nucleotides read TGTGCTAGTGCCGTTGGGATGGGACTAGTCATCGATGAGCAGTTCTTC. The encoded protein is CASAVGMGLVIDEQFF.

This clonotype was seen at least ten times. The chain couples TRBV7-9 to TRBJ2-6; D is possibly TRBD1 (5 bases). Germline CDR1 reads SEHNR; CDR2 reads FQNEAQ (reference sequence). This CDR3 contains 15 residues. V lost 7 bases to trimming and J lost 3 bases, with 13 bases between them. CDR3 amino acids: CASIKGVYGANVLTF. CDR3 coding DNA: TGTGCCAGCATCAAAGGGGTCTATGGGGCCAACGTCCTGACTTTC.

This clonotype was observed many times. The rearrangement joins TRBV12-3 or TRBV12-4 to TRBJ1-5, with 9 bases that match TRBD1. Unmatched junction bases numbered 7, after V lost 3 bases and J lost 10 bases. The CDR3 has 14 amino acids. CDR3 in DNA: TGTGCCAGCAGTTTCTGGGACAGGGAAAGACCCCAGCATTTT. It is translated as CASSFWDRERPQHF.

V usage is TRBV7-9 and J usage is TRBJ2-1, with 15 bases identical to TRBD2. The germline CDR1 and CDR2 sequences are SEHNR and FQNEAQ (reference sequence). Losses at the gene ends were 5 bases for V and 7 bases for J; bases not matched to a gene: 15. The CDR3 runs to 19 residues. The CDR3 sequence: CASSRTGTSGRLVANEQFF. CDR3 DNA: TGTGCCAGCAGCCGAACCGGGACTAGCGGGAGGTTGGTGGCAAATGAGCAGTTCTTC.

This clonotype was seen many times. This chain uses TRBV20-1 with TRBJ1-2; no clear D gene. The CDR3 contains 14 residues. Trimming cost V 5 bases and J 5 bases, with 18 bases left between them. Germline V CDR1 and CDR2: DFQATT, SNEGSKA (reference sequence). The CDR3 protein is CSAGDPPGTYGYTF. The CDR3 bases are TGCAGTGCTGGGGATCCCCCGGGCACTTATGGCTACACCTTC.

This clonotype was counted many times. V and J are TRBV4-3 and TRBJ2-3, with 8 bases that match TRBD1. Trimming cost V 1 base and J 2 bases; bases outside gene matches: 5. The CDR3 length is 16 residues. CDR1 and CDR2 (germline): LGHNA, YSLEER. CDR3 DNA: TGCGCCAGCAGCCAAGTTTACAGGGGGTACACAGATACGCAGTATTTT. This encodes CASSQVYRGYTDTQYF.

On this clonotype: A much larger clonotype is one base distant, so this may be a read error. The chain joins TRBV23-1 to TRBJ2-2; the match to TRBD1 covers 9 bases. TRBV23-1 qualifies as an ORF whose function is uncertain. The CDR3 loop spans 14 amino acids. The DNA of the CDR3 is TGCGCCGGCAGTCCTGGGACAGGGTTCGGGGAGCTGTTTTTT. The encoded protein is CAGSPGTGFGELFF.

There are many counts of this clonotype. This chain links TRBV7-6 with TRBJ2-7, with TRBD1 identical over 7 bases. V dropped 5 bases and J dropped 3; count of bases not matched to a gene: 7. CDR3 length equals 14 residues. In germline, CDR1 is SGHVS, CDR2 FNYEAQ. CDR3: CASSPGGLGYEQYF. CDR3 DNA sequence: TGTGCCAGCAGCCCAGGGGGTCTAGGCTACGAGCAGTACTTC.

This clonotype was recorded many times. The chain uses TRBV19 and TRBJ2-7; possibly TRBD1 or TRBD2 for D (5 bases each). This CDR3 has 16 amino acids. V lost 3 bases and J 7 bases, leaving 22 bases between the germline ends. Germline V gene sequence: CDR1 LNHDA, CDR2 SQIVND (reference sequence). The CDR3: CASSMESWGSLREQYF. CDR3 bases: TGTGCCAGTAGTATGGAATCATGGGGGAGCCTTCGAGAGCAGTACTTC.

This sequence joins TRBV24-1 and TRBJ1-5, with a tentative D call TRBD1 (6 bases). The V end lost 4 bases, the J end lost 3 bases, and 15 bases lay between the germline ends. The germline gives CDR1 KGHDR, CDR2 SFDVKD. This CDR3 is built from 16 residues. CDR3 residues: CATSDLIDRLNQPQHF. CDR3 in DNA: TGTGCCACCAGTGACCTCATCGACAGGCTCAATCAGCCCCAGCATTTT.

This clonotype has at least ten counts. This chain links TRBV4-1 with TRBJ1-1, with a possible D match to TRBD1 (5 bases). CDR1 MGHRA and CDR2 YSYEKL come from the germline V gene. The CDR3 sequence is 16 residues long. V lost 5 bases, J lost 0 bases, and 16 bases lay in between. DNA for the CDR3: TGCGCCAGCAGCGACAGACAGATACCCTTGAACACTGAAGCTTTCTTT. It encodes CASSDRQIPLNTEAFF.

This clonotype occurred many times. The CDR3 bases are TGCAGTGCTAGAGCAGGACTAGCGGGAGCGGAAGATACGCAGTATTTT. Its translation is CSARAGLAGAEDTQYF. The chain combines TRBV20-1 with TRBJ2-3, with 13 bases lining up with TRBD2. The CDR3 extends over 16 amino acids. V trimming: 1 base; J trimming: 5 bases; junction bases outside the gene matches: 6. Germline CDR1 and CDR2: DFQATT and SNEGSKA (reference sequence).